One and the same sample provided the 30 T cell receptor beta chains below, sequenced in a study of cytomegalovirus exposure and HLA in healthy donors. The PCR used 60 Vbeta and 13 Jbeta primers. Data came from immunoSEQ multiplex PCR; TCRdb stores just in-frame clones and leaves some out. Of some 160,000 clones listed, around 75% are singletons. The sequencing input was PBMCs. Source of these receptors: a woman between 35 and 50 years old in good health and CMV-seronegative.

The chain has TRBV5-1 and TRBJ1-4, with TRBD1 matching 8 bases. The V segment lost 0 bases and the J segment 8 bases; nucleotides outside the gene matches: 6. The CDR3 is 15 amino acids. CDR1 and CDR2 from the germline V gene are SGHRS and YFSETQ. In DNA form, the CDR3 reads TGCGCCAGCAGCTTGGATGCAGGGGGCGCGGAAAAACTGTTTTTT. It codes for CASSLDAGGAEKLFF.

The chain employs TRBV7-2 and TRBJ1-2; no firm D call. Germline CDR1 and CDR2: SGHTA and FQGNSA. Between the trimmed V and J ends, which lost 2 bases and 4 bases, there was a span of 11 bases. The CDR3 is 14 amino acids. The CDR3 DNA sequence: TGTGCCAGCAGCTTATCTCTTACGGGCTATGGCTACACCTTC. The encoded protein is CASSLSLTGYGYTF.

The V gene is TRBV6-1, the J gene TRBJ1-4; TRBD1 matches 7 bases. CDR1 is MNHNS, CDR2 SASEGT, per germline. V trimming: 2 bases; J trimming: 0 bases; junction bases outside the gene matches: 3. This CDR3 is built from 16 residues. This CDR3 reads CASSEHRGATNEKLFF. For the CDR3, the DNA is TGTGCCAGCAGTGAACACAGGGGTGCAACTAATGAAAAACTGTTTTTT.

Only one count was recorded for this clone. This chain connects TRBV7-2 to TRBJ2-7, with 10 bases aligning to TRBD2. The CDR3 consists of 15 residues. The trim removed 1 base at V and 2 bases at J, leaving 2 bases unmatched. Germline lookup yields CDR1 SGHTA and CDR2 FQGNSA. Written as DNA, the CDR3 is TGTGCCAGCAGCTTAGGGCTAGCGGGAGCCTACGAGCAGTACTTC. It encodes CASSLGLAGAYEQYF.

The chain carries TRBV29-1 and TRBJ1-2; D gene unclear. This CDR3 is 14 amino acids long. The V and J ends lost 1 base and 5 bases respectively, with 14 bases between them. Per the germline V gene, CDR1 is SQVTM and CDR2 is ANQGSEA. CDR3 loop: CSVEGGMWEYGYTF. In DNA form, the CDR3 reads TGCAGCGTTGAAGGAGGGATGTGGGAGTATGGCTACACCTTC.

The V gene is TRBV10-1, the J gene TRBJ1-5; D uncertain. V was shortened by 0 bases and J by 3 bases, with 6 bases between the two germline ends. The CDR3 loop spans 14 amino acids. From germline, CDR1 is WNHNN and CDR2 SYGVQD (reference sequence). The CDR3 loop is CASSESYINQPQHF. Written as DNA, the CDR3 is TGCGCCAGCAGTGAGTCGTACATCAATCAGCCCCAGCATTTT.

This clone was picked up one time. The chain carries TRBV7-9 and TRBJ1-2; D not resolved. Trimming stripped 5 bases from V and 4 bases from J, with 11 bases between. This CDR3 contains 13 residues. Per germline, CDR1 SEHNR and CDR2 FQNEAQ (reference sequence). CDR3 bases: TGTGCCAGCAGCAGAGACACAGCCTATGGCTACACCTTC. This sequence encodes CASSRDTAYGYTF.

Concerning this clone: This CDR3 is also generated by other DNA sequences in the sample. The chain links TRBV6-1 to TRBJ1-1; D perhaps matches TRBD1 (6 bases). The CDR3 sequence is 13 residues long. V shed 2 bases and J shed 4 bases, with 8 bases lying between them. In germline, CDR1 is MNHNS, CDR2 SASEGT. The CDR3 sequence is CASSEQGSTEAFF. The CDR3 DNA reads TGTGCCAGCAGTGAACAGGGGAGCACTGAAGCTTTCTTT.

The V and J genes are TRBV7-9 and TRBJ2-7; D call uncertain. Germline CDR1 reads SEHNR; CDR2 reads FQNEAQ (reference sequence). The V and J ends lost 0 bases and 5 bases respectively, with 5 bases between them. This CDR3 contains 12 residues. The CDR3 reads CASSLAQDEQYF. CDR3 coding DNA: TGTGCCAGCAGCTTAGCCCAGGACGAGCAGTACTTC. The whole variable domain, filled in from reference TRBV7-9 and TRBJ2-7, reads DTGVSQNPRHKITKRGQNVTFRCDPISEHNRLYWYRQTLGQGPEFLTYFQNEAQLEKSRLLSDRFSAERPKGSFSTLEIQRTEQGDSAMYLCASSLAQDEQYFGPGTRLTVT.

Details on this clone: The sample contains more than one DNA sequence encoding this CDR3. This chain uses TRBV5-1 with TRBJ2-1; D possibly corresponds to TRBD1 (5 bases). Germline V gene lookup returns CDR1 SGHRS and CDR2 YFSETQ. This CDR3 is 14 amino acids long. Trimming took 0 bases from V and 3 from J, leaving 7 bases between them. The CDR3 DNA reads TGCGCCAGCAGCTTGGGGGGCAGCTACAATGAGCAGTTCTTC. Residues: CASSLGGSYNEQFF.

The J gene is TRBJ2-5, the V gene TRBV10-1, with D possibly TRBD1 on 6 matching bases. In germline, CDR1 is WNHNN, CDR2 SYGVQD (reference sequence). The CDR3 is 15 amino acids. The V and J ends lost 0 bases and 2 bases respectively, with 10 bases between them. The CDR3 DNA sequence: TGCGCCAGCAGTGAGTCGACCAGGGGTCAAGAGACCCAGTACTTC. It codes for CASSESTRGQETQYF.

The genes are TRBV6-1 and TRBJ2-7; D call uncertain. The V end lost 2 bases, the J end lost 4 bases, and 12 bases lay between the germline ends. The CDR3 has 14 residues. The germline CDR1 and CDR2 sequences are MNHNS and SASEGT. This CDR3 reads CASSELYSLYEQYF. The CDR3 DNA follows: TGTGCCAGCAGTGAATTATATTCCCTATACGAGCAGTACTTC.

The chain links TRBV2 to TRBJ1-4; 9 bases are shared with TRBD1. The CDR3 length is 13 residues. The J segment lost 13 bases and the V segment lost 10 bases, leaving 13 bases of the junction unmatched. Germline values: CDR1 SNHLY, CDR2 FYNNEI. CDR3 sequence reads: CAIRDRALEGLFF. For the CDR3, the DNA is TGTGCCATCCGGGACAGGGCCCTTGAAGGACTGTTTTTT.

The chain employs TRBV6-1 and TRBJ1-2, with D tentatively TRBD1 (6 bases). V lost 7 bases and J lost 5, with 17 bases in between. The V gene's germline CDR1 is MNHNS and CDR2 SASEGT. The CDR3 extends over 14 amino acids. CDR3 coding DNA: TGTGCCAGCACTTGGACAGAGGGGTTTTATGGCTACACCTTC. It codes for CASTWTEGFYGYTF.

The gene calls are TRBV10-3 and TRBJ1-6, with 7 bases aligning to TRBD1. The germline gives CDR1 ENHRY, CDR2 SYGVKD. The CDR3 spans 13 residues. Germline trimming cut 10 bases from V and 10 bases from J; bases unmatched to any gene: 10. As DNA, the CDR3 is TGTGCCACCCAGACAGGGCTGGACTCACCCCTCCACTTT. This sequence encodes CATQTGLDSPLHF.

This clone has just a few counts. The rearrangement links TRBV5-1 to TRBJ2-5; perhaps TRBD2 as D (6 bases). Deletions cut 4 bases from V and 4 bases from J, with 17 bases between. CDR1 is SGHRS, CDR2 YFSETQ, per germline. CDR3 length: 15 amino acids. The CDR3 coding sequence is TGCGCCAGCAGCCCGGGAGTGCGGGGCAGAGAGACCCAGTACTTC. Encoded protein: CASSPGVRGRETQYF.

This CDR3 reads CASSEGTVRGYTF. The CDR3 nucleotides read TGCGCCAGCAGTGAGGGGACAGTTCGTGGCTACACCTTC. The chain joins TRBV10-1 to TRBJ1-2; the match to TRBD1 covers 7 bases. The V and J ends lost 2 bases and 7 bases, in that order; junction bases with no gene match: 4. The length of the CDR3 is 13 residues. Germline assignment: CDR1 WNHNN and CDR2 SYGVQD (reference sequence).

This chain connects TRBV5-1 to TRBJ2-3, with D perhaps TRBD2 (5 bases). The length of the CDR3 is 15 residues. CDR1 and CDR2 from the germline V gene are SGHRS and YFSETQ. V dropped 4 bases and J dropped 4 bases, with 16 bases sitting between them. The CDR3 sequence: CASSGGLVGADTQYF. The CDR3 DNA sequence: TGCGCCAGCAGCGGAGGACTTGTTGGTGCAGATACGCAGTATTTT.

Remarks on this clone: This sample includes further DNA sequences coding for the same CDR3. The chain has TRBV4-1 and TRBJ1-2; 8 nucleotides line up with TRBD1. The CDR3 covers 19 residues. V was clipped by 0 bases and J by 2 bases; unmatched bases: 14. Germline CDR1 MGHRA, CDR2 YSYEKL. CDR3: CASSQEWSRTGPQNYGYTF. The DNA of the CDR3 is TGCGCCAGCAGCCAAGAATGGTCCCGGACAGGGCCACAAAACTATGGCTACACCTTC.

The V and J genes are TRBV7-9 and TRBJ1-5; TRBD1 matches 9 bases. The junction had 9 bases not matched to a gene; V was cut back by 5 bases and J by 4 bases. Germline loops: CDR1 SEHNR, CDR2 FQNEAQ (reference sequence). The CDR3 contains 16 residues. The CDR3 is CASSRQDRGANQPQHF. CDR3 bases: TGTGCCAGCAGCCGCCAGGACAGGGGCGCAAATCAGCCCCAGCATTTT.

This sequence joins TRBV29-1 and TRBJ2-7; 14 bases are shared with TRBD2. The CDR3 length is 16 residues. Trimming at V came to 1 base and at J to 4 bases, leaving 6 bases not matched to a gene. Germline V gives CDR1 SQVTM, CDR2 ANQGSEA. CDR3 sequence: CSVEVRGLAGVYEQYF. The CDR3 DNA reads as TGCAGCGTTGAAGTAAGGGGACTAGCGGGAGTATACGAGCAGTACTTC.

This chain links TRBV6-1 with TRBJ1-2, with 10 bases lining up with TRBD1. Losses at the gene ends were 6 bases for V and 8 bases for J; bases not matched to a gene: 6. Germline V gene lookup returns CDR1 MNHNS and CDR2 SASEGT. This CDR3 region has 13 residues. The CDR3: CASRSGTGEGYTF. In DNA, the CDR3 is TGTGCCAGCAGATCCGGGACAGGGGAAGGCTACACCTTC.

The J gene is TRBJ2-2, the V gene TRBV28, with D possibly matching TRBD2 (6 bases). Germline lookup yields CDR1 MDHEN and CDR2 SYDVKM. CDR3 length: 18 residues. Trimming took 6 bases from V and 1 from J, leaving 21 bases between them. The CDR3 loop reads CASSLRRDSGGNTGELFF. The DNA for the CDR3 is TGTGCCAGCAGCCTTAGGAGGGACTCCGGCGGGAACACCGGGGAGCTGTTTTTT.

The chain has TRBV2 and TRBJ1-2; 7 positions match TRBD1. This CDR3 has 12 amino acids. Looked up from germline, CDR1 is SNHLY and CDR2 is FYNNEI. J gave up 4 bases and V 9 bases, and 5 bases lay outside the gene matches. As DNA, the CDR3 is TGTGCCAGGCGAGGGGGCGGCTATGGCTACACCTTC. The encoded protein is CARRGGGYGYTF.

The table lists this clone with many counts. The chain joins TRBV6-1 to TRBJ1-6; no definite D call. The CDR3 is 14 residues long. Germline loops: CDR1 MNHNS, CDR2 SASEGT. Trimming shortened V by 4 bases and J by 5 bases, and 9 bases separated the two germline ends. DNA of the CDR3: TGTGCCAGCAGTGCCGCCGAGGATAATTCACCCCTCCACTTT. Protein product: CASSAAEDNSPLHF.

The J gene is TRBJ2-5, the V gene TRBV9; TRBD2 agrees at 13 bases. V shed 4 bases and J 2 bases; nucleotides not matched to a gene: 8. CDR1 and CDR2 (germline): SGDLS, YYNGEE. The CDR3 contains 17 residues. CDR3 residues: CASSTSGLAGDQETQYF. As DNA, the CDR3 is TGTGCCAGCAGCACATCAGGACTAGCGGGAGATCAAGAGACCCAGTACTTC.

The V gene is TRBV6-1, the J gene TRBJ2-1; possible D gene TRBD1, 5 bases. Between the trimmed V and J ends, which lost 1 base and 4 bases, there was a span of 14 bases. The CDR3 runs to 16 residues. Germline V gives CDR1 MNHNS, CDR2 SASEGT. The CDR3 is CASSEVGPTAYNEQFF. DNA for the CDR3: TGTGCCAGCAGTGAAGTAGGGCCGACAGCGTACAATGAGCAGTTCTTC.

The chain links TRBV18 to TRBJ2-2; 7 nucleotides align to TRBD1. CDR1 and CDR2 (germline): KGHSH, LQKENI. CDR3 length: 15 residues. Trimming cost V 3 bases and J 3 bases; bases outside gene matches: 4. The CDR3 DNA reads TGTGCCAGCTCACCGCGACAGGGAGACACCGGGGAGCTGTTTTTT. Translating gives CASSPRQGDTGELFF.

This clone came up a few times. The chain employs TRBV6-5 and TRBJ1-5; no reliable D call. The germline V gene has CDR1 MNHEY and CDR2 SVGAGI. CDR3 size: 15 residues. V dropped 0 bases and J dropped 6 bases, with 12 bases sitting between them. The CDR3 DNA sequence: TGTGCCAGCAGTTACTCAATGGGAGAAGCTCAGCCCCAGCATTTT. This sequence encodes CASSYSMGEAQPQHF.

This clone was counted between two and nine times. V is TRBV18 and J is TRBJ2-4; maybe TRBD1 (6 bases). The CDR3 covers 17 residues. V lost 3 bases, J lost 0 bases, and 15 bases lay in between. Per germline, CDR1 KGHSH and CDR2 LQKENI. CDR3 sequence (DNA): TGTGCCAGCTCACCCCCGGGACATATTGTAGCCAAAAACATTCAGTACTTC. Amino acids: CASSPPGHIVAKNIQYF.